The clone carrying this T cell receptor beta chain was counted only a few times. The antigen is undetermined. This record belongs to a study of CD8+ T cells in alopecia areata. Study-level information: A 6-month off-drug phase came after tofacitinib, which had lasted 6 to 18 months.

The sequencing template was cDNA reverse transcribed from extracted RNA. Data came from immunoSEQ multiplex PCR; TCRdb stores just in-frame clones and leaves some out. The sample consists of fewer than 250,000 clones, approximately 40% of them appearing once. V lost 4 bases, J lost 2 bases, and 19 bases stayed unmatched. CDR1 is LGHNA, CDR2 YSLEER, per germline. The CDR3 length is 20 residues. Study conclusions and caveats: One nonresponder leaves baseline CD8+ expansion's link to response uncertain. Many expanded lesional clones persisted in scalp and blood during tofacitinib treatment. Lesional scalp, notably in alopecia totalis/universalis, had clonality above that of normal scalp.

The treatment here: oral pan-JAK inhibitor, 5-10 mg twice daily. The specimen comprised CD4+ T cells sorted from blood, sampled at approximately week 37, from a patient treated with tofacitinib. The chain links TRBV4-3 to TRBJ2-3, with 9 bases aligning to TRBD2. The TCR was taken from a human donor with alopecia areata. The CDR3, as DNA: TGCGCCAGCAGCCGCCGGGGGGTTGGCGGGAGGGGTGGCCACACAGATACGCAGTATTTT. Its protein product is CASSRRGVGGRGGHTDTQYF.